This is a list of T cell receptor beta chains from one sample in a study of control samples from healthy donors and cancer patients. Sequenced by immunoSEQ multiplex PCR; TCRdb stores in-frame clones only, minus some. The sample lists about 60,000 clones; roughly 87% were seen once. Specimen: blood. Receptors were obtained from a man aged 45-60 years in good health. The CDR3 runs from the conserved cysteine through the conserved F or W. A D gene is named only where the DNA matches it firmly. For some rows the clone size is stated as once, few or many, or as a class when expanded; others skip it.

clone size: .
V gene: TRBV10-2
D gene: .
J gene: TRBJ2-6
CDR3 protein: CASSSYTGISGANVLTF
CDR3 DNA: TGCGCCAGCAGCTCCTATACAGGGATCTCTGGGGCCAACGTCCTGACTTTC

clone size: .
V gene: TRBV11-3
D gene: TRBD2
J gene: TRBJ2-1
CDR3 protein: CASKGREAEQFF
CDR3 DNA: TGTGCCAGCAAAGGGAGGGAGGCTGAGCAGTTCTTC

clone size: once
V gene: TRBV18
D gene: .
J gene: TRBJ1-5
CDR3 protein: CASSTTGSGNQPQHF
CDR3 DNA: TGTGCCAGCTCAACTACAGGTAGCGGCAATCAGCCCCAGCATTTT

clone size: .
V gene: TRBV7-3
D gene: .
J gene: TRBJ2-1
CDR3 protein: CASSLGNNEQFF
CDR3 DNA: TGTGCCAGCAGCTTAGGGAACAATGAGCAGTTCTTC

clone size: .
V gene: TRBV6-5
D gene: TRBD2
J gene: TRBJ2-3
CDR3 protein: CASTPSGYTDTQYF
CDR3 DNA: TGTGCCAGCACCCCTAGCGGATACACAGATACGCAGTATTTT

clone size: .
V gene: TRBV27
D gene: .
J gene: TRBJ1-2
CDR3 protein: CASSLLVEGGYTF
CDR3 DNA: TGTGCCAGCAGTTTACTCGTGGAGGGGGGCTACACCTTC

clone size: .
V gene: TRBV7-8
D gene: .
J gene: TRBJ2-3
CDR3 protein: CASSLSSTGLSSTDTQYF
CDR3 DNA: TGTGCCAGCAGCTTATCCTCCACAGGGCTCTCTAGCACAGATACGCAGTATTTT

clone size: .
V gene: TRBV6-2/TRBV6-3
D gene: .
J gene: TRBJ1-1
CDR3 protein: CASSYTRPSEAFF
CDR3 DNA: TGTGCCAGCAGTTACACAAGGCCCAGTGAAGCTTTCTTT

clone size: .
V gene: TRBV28
D gene: TRBD1
J gene: TRBJ1-2
CDR3 protein: CASKGARGYTF
CDR3 DNA: TGTGCCAGCAAGGGGGCGCGGGGCTACACCTTC

clone size: .
V gene: TRBV5-6
D gene: TRBD1
J gene: TRBJ2-6
CDR3 protein: CASSLRGQGAFSGANVLTF
CDR3 DNA: TGTGCCAGCAGCCTACGAGGACAGGGGGCCTTCAGTGGGGCCAACGTCCTGACTTTC

clone size: .
V gene: TRBV7-8
D gene: .
J gene: TRBJ2-5
CDR3 protein: CASSLGQGETQYF
CDR3 DNA: TGTGCCAGCAGCTTAGGCCAGGGAGAGACCCAGTACTTC

clone size: .
V gene: TRBV5-6
D gene: TRBD1
J gene: TRBJ2-7
CDR3 protein: CASSLVDRAYEQYF
CDR3 DNA: TGTGCCAGCAGCTTGGTGGACAGGGCCTACGAGCAGTACTTC

clone size: once
V gene: TRBV6-5
D gene: TRBD2
J gene: TRBJ2-2
CDR3 protein: CASSYSFTGGGELFF
CDR3 DNA: TGTGCCAGCAGTTACTCGTTCACGGGGGGCGGGGAGCTGTTTTTT

clone size: once
V gene: TRBV11-2
D gene: TRBD2
J gene: TRBJ2-3
CDR3 protein: CASSQGLAGVDTQYF
CDR3 DNA: TGTGCCAGCAGCCAGGGACTAGCGGGAGTAGATACGCAGTATTTT

clone size: .
V gene: TRBV10-3
D gene: TRBD1
J gene: TRBJ1-1
CDR3 protein: CAISETSGTGGSWTEAFF
CDR3 DNA: TGTGCCATCAGTGAGACCTCCGGGACAGGGGGCAGCTGGACTGAAGCTTTCTTT